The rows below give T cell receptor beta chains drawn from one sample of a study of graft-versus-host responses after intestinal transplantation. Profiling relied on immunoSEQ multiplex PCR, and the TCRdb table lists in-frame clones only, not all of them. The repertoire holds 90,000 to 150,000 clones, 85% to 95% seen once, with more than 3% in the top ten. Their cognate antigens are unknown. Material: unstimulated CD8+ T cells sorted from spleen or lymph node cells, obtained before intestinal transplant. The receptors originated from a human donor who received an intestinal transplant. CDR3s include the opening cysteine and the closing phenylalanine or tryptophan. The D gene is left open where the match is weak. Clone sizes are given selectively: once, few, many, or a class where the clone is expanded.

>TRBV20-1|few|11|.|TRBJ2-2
CSALDTGELFF
TGCAGTGCTTTAGACACCGGGGAGCTGTTTTTT
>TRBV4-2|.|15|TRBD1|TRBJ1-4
CASSRLQGPEMELFF
TGTGCCAGCAGCCGGCTACAGGGGCCTGAGATGGAACTGTTTTTT
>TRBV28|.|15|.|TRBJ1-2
CASSLFGGTVYGYTF
TGTGCCAGCAGTTTATTCGGGGGCACGGTCTATGGCTACACCTTC
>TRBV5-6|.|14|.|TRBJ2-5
CASRGGPDLMTQYF
TGTGCCAGCAGAGGGGGACCGGACCTAATGACCCAGTACTTC
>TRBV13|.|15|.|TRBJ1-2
CASSLVQGSHYGYTF
TGTGCCAGCAGCTTAGTCCAGGGGTCGCACTATGGCTACACCTTC
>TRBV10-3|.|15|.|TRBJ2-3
CAISEGSASTDTQYF
TGTGCCATCAGTGAGGGGAGCGCTAGCACAGATACGCAGTATTTT
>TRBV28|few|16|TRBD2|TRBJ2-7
CASSAPQREASYEQYF
TGTGCCAGCAGTGCCCCCCAGCGGGAGGCTTCCTACGAGCAGTACTTC
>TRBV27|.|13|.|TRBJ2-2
CASSPLYTGELFF
TGTGCCAGCAGCCCTCTATATACCGGGGAGCTGTTTTTT
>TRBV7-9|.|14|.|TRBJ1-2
CASSPDAWTAGYTF
TGTGCCAGCAGCCCAGACGCGTGGACAGCGGGCTACACCTTC
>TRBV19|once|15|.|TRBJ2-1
CASRSFGASYNEQFF
TGTGCCAGTCGCTCTTTCGGGGCTTCCTACAATGAGCAGTTCTTC
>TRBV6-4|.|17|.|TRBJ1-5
CASSDSTVGLRNQPQHF
TGTGCCAGCAGTGACTCGACAGTGGGCCTTAGGAATCAGCCCCAGCATTTT
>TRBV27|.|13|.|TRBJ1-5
CASSLGSNQPQHF
TGTGCCAGCAGTTTGGGTAGCAATCAGCCCCAGCATTTT
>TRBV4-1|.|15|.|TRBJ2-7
CASSHLSNRADEQYF
TGCGCCAGCAGCCACCTTTCTAACAGGGCCGACGAGCAGTACTTC
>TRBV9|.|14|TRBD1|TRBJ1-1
CASSVTGDGTEAFF
TGTGCCAGCAGCGTGACAGGGGACGGCACTGAAGCTTTCTTT
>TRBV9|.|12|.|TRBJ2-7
CASSVAAGEQYF
TGTGCCAGCAGCGTAGCGGCAGGCGAGCAGTACTTC
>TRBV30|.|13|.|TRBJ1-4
CAGKQEPNEKLFF
TGTGCCGGTAAACAGGAGCCTAATGAAAAACTGTTTTTT
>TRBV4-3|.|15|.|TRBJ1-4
CASSQEPGIVEKLFF
TGCGCCAGCAGCCAAGAACCAGGGATAGTTGAAAAACTGTTTTTT
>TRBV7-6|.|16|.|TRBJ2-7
CASSLGVGGNSYEQYF
TGTGCCAGCAGCTTAGGGGTAGGAGGGAACTCCTACGAGCAGTACTTC
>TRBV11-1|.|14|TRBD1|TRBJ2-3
CASSLQGVTDTQYF
TGTGCCAGCAGCCTCCAGGGGGTCACAGATACGCAGTATTTT
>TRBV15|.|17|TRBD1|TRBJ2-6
CATSRERDRAGANVLTF
TGTGCCACCAGCAGAGAACGGGACAGGGCTGGGGCCAACGTCCTGACTTTC
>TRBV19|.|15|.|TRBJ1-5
CASMGGQNSNQPQHF
TGTGCCAGTATGGGGGGACAAAATAGCAATCAGCCCCAGCATTTT
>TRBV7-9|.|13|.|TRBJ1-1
CASSSFMNTEAFF
TGTGCCAGCAGCTCGTTTATGAACACTGAAGCTTTCTTT
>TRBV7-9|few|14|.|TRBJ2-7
CASSLRKVRDEQYF
TGTGCCAGCAGCTTGAGAAAAGTCCGGGACGAGCAGTACTTC
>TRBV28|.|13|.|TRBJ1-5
CASSLGSNQPQHF
TGTGCCAGCAGCCTGGGAAGCAATCAGCCCCAGCATTTT
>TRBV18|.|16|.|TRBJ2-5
CASSPPSGWEQETQYF
TGTGCCAGCTCACCACCGTCAGGGTGGGAACAAGAGACCCAGTACTTC
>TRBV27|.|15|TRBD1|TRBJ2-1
CASSLGTGGYNEQFF
TGTGCCAGCAGTCTCGGGACAGGGGGCTACAATGAGCAGTTCTTC
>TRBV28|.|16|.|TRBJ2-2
CASSLLALANTGELFF
TGTGCCAGCAGTTTACTAGCGCTGGCGAACACCGGGGAGCTGTTTTTT
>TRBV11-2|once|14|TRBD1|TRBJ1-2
CASSLGTGLYGYTF
TGTGCCAGCAGCTTAGGGACAGGGCTTTATGGCTACACCTTC
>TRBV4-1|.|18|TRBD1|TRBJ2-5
CASSQDGAGTALQETQYF
TGCGCCAGCAGCCAAGATGGGGCCGGGACAGCGCTCCAAGAGACCCAGTACTTC
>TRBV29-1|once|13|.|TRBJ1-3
CSVLRVGGNTIYF
TGCAGCGTGCTCAGGGTGGGAGGAAACACCATATATTTT
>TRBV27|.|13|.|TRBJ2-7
CASSFVGSFEQYF
TGTGCCAGCAGTTTTGTGGGGTCTTTCGAGCAGTACTTC
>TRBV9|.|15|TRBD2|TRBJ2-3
CASSVAKRGRDTQYF
TGTGCCAGCAGCGTAGCAAAGCGGGGCCGAGATACGCAGTATTTT
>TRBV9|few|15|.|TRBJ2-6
CASGTYHSGANVLTF
TGTGCCAGCGGGACGTACCACTCTGGGGCCAACGTCCTGACTTTC
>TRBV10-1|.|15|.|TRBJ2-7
CASSESSGSGYEQYF
TGCGCCAGCAGTGAGTCATCGGGAAGTGGCTACGAGCAGTACTTC
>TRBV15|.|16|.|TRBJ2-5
CATSPERAGLSETQYF
TGTGCCACCAGCCCCGAGCGAGCAGGGTTATCAGAGACCCAGTACTTC
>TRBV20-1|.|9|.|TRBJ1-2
CSANNGYTF
TGCAGTGCTAACAATGGCTACACCTTC
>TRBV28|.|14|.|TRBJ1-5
CASSFGSANQPQHF
TGTGCCAGCAGTTTCGGGTCTGCCAATCAGCCCCAGCATTTT
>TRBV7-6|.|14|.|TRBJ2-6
CASSSGLGANVLTF
TGTGCCAGCAGCTCGGGACTCGGGGCCAACGTCCTGACTTTC
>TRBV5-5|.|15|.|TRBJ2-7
CASSLELVDPGEQYF
TGTGCCAGCAGCTTGGAGCTAGTGGATCCGGGAGAGCAGTACTTC
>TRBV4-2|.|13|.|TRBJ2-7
CASSFTGPREQYF
TGTGCCAGCAGCTTCACGGGGCCTCGGGAGCAGTACTTC
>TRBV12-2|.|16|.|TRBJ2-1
CASRLAGGSGDNEQFF
TGTGCAAGTCGCTTAGCGGGGGGTAGCGGGGACAATGAGCAGTTCTTC
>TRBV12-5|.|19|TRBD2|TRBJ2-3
CASGLVTSGTNPRADTQYF
TGTGCTAGTGGTTTGGTGACTAGCGGGACGAACCCGAGGGCAGATACGCAGTATTTT
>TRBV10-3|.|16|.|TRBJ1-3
CAISEFGPSRSNTIYF
TGTGCCATCAGTGAGTTCGGACCGTCCAGAAGTAACACCATATATTTT
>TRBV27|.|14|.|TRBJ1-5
CASSFGGSNQPQHF
TGTGCCAGCAGTTTCGGAGGTAGCAATCAGCCCCAGCATTTT
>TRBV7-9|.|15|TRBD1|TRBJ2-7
CASSYPDRGPYEQYF
TGTGCCAGCAGCTACCCGGACAGGGGTCCCTACGAGCAGTACTTC
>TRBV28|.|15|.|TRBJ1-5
CASSSRGASNQPQHF
TGTGCCAGCAGTTCACGGGGGGCGTCTAATCAGCCCCAGCATTTT